This T cell receptor beta chain comes out of a study of cytomegalovirus exposure and HLA in healthy donors. Clones were sequenced by immunoSEQ multiplex PCR, and TCRdb holds only the in-frame ones, with some missing. Of about 240,000 clones in the sample, around 87% were seen once. V lost 6 bases to trimming and J lost 2 bases; unmatched junction nucleotides: 5. This CDR3 contains 14 residues. From germline, CDR1 is MNHEY and CDR2 SVGAGI. V gene TRBV6-5 combines with J gene TRBJ1-2; 8 bases align to TRBD1. This clonotype was sampled from a woman in her twenties or thirties in good health and CMV-seropositive. Sequencing was performed on PBMCs. CDR3 bases: TGTGCCAGCAGCCGGGACAGGCAAAACTATGGCTACACCTTC. Amino acids: CASSRDRQNYGYTF.